These T cell receptor beta chains were read from a single sample in a study of CD8+CD57+ T cells in acquired aplastic anemia. TCRdb redid the calling of the reads with MiXCR, one entry per CDR3 protein. This table has 190,000 or so distinct CDR3 sequences, around half appearing once. The sample comprised sorted CD4+, CD8+, or CD8+CD57+ T cells (not recorded which) from PBMCs. The receptors derive from a human donor with aplastic anemia. CDR3s include the opening cysteine and the closing phenylalanine or tryptophan. A D gene is named only where the DNA matches it firmly. Size is stated for part of the rows, as once, few or many counts, or as a class when the clone is expanded.

TRBJ1-6,many,TRBV6-1,16,TRBD1,TGTGCCAGCAGTGGCGGGACAGGTTTCTATAATTCACCCCTCCACTTT,CASSGGTGFYNSPLHF
TRBJ1-1,many,TRBV12-3/TRBV12-4,11,-,TGTGCCAGCAGTTTATGGACTGAAGCTTTCTTT,CASSLWTEAFF
TRBJ1-3,many,TRBV9,16,-,TGTGCCAGCAGCGCAGTACAGGCCTCACGTGGAAACACCATATATTTT,CASSAVQASRGNTIYF
TRBJ1-3,-,TRBV2,15,-,TGTGCCAGCAGTGAAGTCCCTAGCTCTGGAAACACCATATATTTT,CASSEVPSSGNTIYF
TRBJ2-1,-,TRBV10-1,13,-,TGCGCCAGCAGCGCGGACAGTTACAATGAGCAGTTCTTC,CASSADSYNEQFF
TRBJ2-3,-,TRBV25-1,14,-,TGTGCCAGCAGTGGTGGCCTCAGGACAGATACGCAGTATTTT,CASSGGLRTDTQYF
TRBJ2-2,many,TRBV4-1,16,TRBD2,TGCGCCAGCAGCCTCCGACTAGCGGGAGCAACCGGGGAGCTGTTTTTT,CASSLRLAGATGELFF
TRBJ2-7,many,TRBV7-2,15,-,TGTGCCAGCAGCTTAGTGGGGAGGCGCTCCTACGAGCAGTACTTC,CASSLVGRRSYEQYF
TRBJ1-1,many,TRBV5-6,14,TRBD1,TGTGCCAGCAGCCCAGGGGGCCGGAACACTGAAGCTTTCTTT,CASSPGGRNTEAFF
TRBJ2-7,many,TRBV7-2,11,-,TGTGCCAGCAGCTTATTGCGGGAGCAGTACTTC,CASSLLREQYF
TRBJ1-5,many,TRBV9,15,-,TGTGCCAGCAGCGTGGACGGGGGCAATTATCAGCCCCAGCATTTT,CASSVDGGNYQPQHF
TRBJ1-1,-,TRBV25-1,12,-,TGTGCCAGCAGTGTGGTAGGGGCGGGGGCTTTCTTT,CASSVVGAGAFF
TRBJ2-3,-,TRBV7-2,11,-,TGTGCCAGCAGCTTCGAAGATACGCAGTATTTT,CASSFEDTQYF
TRBJ1-1,-,TRBV10-3,16,-,TGTGCCATCAGTGATGGGCGGAACACCATGAACACTGAAGCTTTCTTT,CAISDGRNTMNTEAFF
TRBJ1-2,-,TRBV7-8,18,-,TGTGCCAGCAGAGACGTTGGGGGAGGTCCGCGGAGAAGCTATGGCTACACCTTC,CASRDVGGGPRRSYGYTF
TRBJ2-1,many,TRBV10-1,10,-,TGCGCCAGCAGTGATTGTGAGCAGTTCTTC,CASSDCEQFF
TRBJ2-2,many,TRBV2,15,TRBD1,TGTGCCAGCAGCGCTGACAGGGGCGGTTCCGGGGAGCTGTTTTTT,CASSADRGGSGELFF
TRBJ2-7,many,TRBV10-3,15,TRBD2,TGTGCCAGCAGTGAGTTAGCGGGGTCCGGCGGCGAGCAGTACTTC,CASSELAGSGGEQYF
TRBJ1-6,once,TRBV7-2,15,-,TGTGCCAGCAGCTTAGTCAAGACTAATAATTCACCCCTCCACTTT,CASSLVKTNNSPLHF